This paragraph reports one T cell receptor (beta chain). TCR beta cDNA was reverse-transcribed from about 500 ng of total RNA. The reaction used a constant-region primer and ProtoScript II reverse transcriptase. TCR beta libraries came from three nested multiplex PCR rounds using slightly modified ARM-PCR. TCRdb ran MiXCR on the multiplex PCR reads and lists one entry per CDR3 protein. Of hundreds of thousands of distinct CDR3 sequences detected, about 50% appear once; the ten largest clones hold about 15%. Unsorted whole blood supplied the RNA, and germline DNA was extracted too. Among the patients, all had chronic HBV infection and none had been treated. Surgery was preceded by the collection of roughly 3.7 milliliters of peripheral blood. The sample comes from a study of tumor-infiltrating lymphocytes in primary liver carcinoma. Study at large: The patients included men and women who were aged 30 to 69 years. Sample yields of productive TCRbeta reads, ranging from roughly 3.65 to 7.5 million, were similar across tissue types.

Specimen: peripheral blood. This receptor was identified in a woman aged 30 to 39 with primary liver carcinoma and hepatitis B virus infection.

In DNA form, the CDR3 reads TGTGCCAGCAGCTTGTCGGGGTTCGACAATGAGCAGTTCTTC. It translates to CASSLSGFDNEQFF. The chain recombines TRBV11-2 with TRBJ2-1, with a possible D match to TRBD2 (5 bases). CDR3 size: 14 residues. V lost 3 bases and J 5 bases, leaving 11 bases between the germline ends. Germline V lookup: CDR1 SGHAT, CDR2 FQNNGV. Combining the CDR3 with reference TRBV11-2 and TRBJ2-1 gives the whole variable domain EAGVAQSPRYKIIEKRQSVAFWCNPISGHATLYWYQQILGQGPKLLIQFQNNGVVDDSQLPKDRFSAERLKGVDSTLKIQPAKLEDSAVYLCASSLSGFDNEQFFGPGTRLTVL.